A single sample gave rise to the 20 T cell receptor beta chains below, sequenced in a study of human T cells and chemical hapten exposure. Time point reported: patch test 2, 6 weeks after DPC sensitization. Treatment indicated: therapeutic diphenylcyclopropenone sensitization with weekly scalp DPC. Blood, whole and unfractionated, served as the source for total RNA extraction. TCRdb itself ran the RACE reads through MiXCR, one entry per CDR3 protein. The data contain about 42,000 distinct CDR3 sequences, 9.5% to 10% of them singletons. The source was whole blood, collected in connection with sensitization to the hapten diphenylcyclopropenone (DPC). These receptors came from a woman aged 25 to 39 with alopecia areata. Some clones in this sample may be carry-over from other donors' samples.

This chain links TRBV9 with TRBJ2-1; 11 nucleotides line up with TRBD2. CDR1 SGDLS and CDR2 YYNGEE come from the germline V gene. Trimming took 0 bases from V and 1 from J; bases not matched to a gene: 6. The CDR3 is 18 residues long. The CDR3 DNA follows: TGTGCCAGCAGCGTAGATATTAGCGGGGGGGCATCCTACAATGAGCAGTTCTTC. Its translation is CASSVDISGGASYNEQFF.

The table lists this clonotype with a few counts. The CDR3 nucleotides are TGTGCCAGCAGCTTATCTAGCGGGAGGAGAGATACGCAGTATTTT. It translates to CASSLSSGRRDTQYF. The chain recombines TRBV7-6 with TRBJ2-3; 11 nucleotides line up with TRBD2. V trimming: 2 bases; J trimming: 5 bases; junction bases outside the gene matches: 3. The CDR3 length is 15 residues. In germline, CDR1 is SGHVS, CDR2 FNYEAQ.

The rearrangement joins TRBV11-2 to TRBJ2-7; the D is unclear. Germline V gene sequence: CDR1 SGHAT, CDR2 FQNNGV. Deletions cut 1 base from V and 4 bases from J, with 11 bases between. This CDR3 region has 14 residues. The CDR3 protein is CASSLGEPRYEQYF. As DNA, the CDR3 is TGTGCCAGCAGCTTAGGGGAACCCAGATACGAGCAGTACTTC.

The chain combines TRBV2 with TRBJ2-7; D possibly corresponds to TRBD2 (6 bases). The CDR3 consists of 15 residues. V shed 4 bases and J shed 3 bases, with 16 bases lying between them. The V gene's germline CDR1 is SNHLY and CDR2 FYNNEI. In nucleotides, the CDR3 is TGTGCCAGCAGTGGAGCGCCCCGGGGGTACTACGAGCAGTACTTC. Translated, it gives CASSGAPRGYYEQYF.

The table lists this clonotype with a few counts. The rearrangement joins TRBV6-5 to TRBJ1-1, with 10 bases lining up with TRBD1. The CDR3 length is 15 residues. Germline-derived CDR1 and CDR2 are MNHEY and SVGAGI. Trimming at V came to 2 bases and at J to 1 base, leaving 1 base not matched to a gene. The CDR3 spells CASSYGDRGNTEAFF. The CDR3 DNA follows: TGTGCCAGCAGTTACGGGGACAGGGGGAACACTGAAGCTTTCTTT.

This chain connects TRBV20-1 to TRBJ2-2; 8 bases align to TRBD2. This CDR3 region has 14 residues. The J segment lost 1 base and the V segment lost 3 bases, leaving 1 base of the junction unmatched. Germline V gene data show CDR1 as DFQATT and CDR2 as SNEGSKA (reference sequence). In DNA form, the CDR3 reads TGCAGTGCTAGCAGCGGGGGGAACACCGGGGAGCTGTTTTTT. Amino acid sequence: CSASSGGNTGELFF.

The rearrangement links TRBV7-3 to TRBJ1-6; 7 bases are a match to TRBD1. Germline trimming cut 2 bases from V and 7 bases from J; bases unmatched to any gene: 8. CDR3 size: 16 residues. From germline, CDR1 is SGHTA and CDR2 FQGTGA. The chain's CDR3 is CASSLLTGWLNSPLHF. The CDR3 DNA reads TGTGCCAGCAGCTTACTGACAGGGTGGTTGAATTCACCCCTCCACTTT.

The CDR3 DNA reads as TGTGCCAGCAGCTTTAGGCGGCGGGGTAGCACAGATACGCAGTATTTT. Encoded protein: CASSFRRRGSTDTQYF. The J gene is TRBJ2-3, the V gene TRBV5-4, with D possibly matching TRBD2 (6 bases). Germline V CDR1 and CDR2: SGHNT, YYREEE (reference sequence). The CDR3 loop spans 16 amino acids. Between the trimmed V and J ends, which lost 2 bases and 0 bases, there was a span of 13 bases. Drawing the rest from reference TRBV5-4 and TRBJ2-3, the complete variable domain is ETGVTQSPTHLIKTRGQQVTLRCSSQSGHNTVSWYQQALGQGPQFIFQYYREEENGRGNFPPRFSGLQFPNYSSELNVNALELDDSALYLCASSFRRRGSTDTQYFGPGTRLTVL.

This clonotype has ten or more counts. V and J are TRBV27 and TRBJ2-5; D unclear. This CDR3 region has 13 residues. Germline assignment: CDR1 MNHEY and CDR2 SMNVEV (reference sequence). V was shortened by 2 bases and J by 2 bases, with 6 bases between the two germline ends. In DNA, the CDR3 is TGTGCCAGCAGTTTACGGCGACAAGAGACCCAGTACTTC. Translating gives CASSLRRQETQYF.

The CDR3 DNA follows: TGTGCCAGCACCCCCCGCCCGGGGGCAAGGGAGCAGTACTTC. Translation: CASTPRPGAREQYF. The V gene is TRBV27, the J gene TRBJ2-7, with D perhaps TRBD1 or TRBD2 (6 bases each). Germline assignment: CDR1 MNHEY and CDR2 SMNVEV (reference sequence). The V gene lost 7 bases and the J gene lost 7 bases, with 20 bases spanning the gap. The length of the CDR3 is 14 residues.

The CDR3 loop reads CASSQGQGMGMVNHRETQYF. The CDR3 DNA reads as TGCGCCAGCAGCCAAGGACAGGGGATGGGTATGGTGAATCATCGAGAGACCCAGTACTTC. This chain uses TRBV4-3 with TRBJ2-5; 8 nucleotides align to TRBD1. From germline, CDR1 is LGHNA and CDR2 YSLEER. The CDR3 covers 20 residues. Trimming took 1 base from V and 4 from J; bases not matched to a gene: 20.

This clonotype showed up many times. This rearrangement joins TRBV6-1 to TRBJ1-2; perhaps TRBD1 as D (6 bases). The V gene lost 4 bases and the J gene lost 1 base, with 13 bases spanning the gap. Per the germline V gene, CDR1 is MNHNS and CDR2 is SASEGT. The CDR3 consists of 15 residues. The CDR3 DNA follows: TGTGCCAGCAGTGGGCAAGGAGGGGGTAACTATGGCTACACCTTC. Amino acids: CASSGQGGGNYGYTF.

This clonotype was detected ten times or more. J is TRBJ2-7 and V is TRBV4-2, with TRBD2 matching over 11 bases. The CDR3 has 15 amino acids. The germline V gene has CDR1 LGHNA and CDR2 YNFKEQ. V lost 4 bases and J lost 1; bases outside the gene matches: 3. CDR3 in amino acids: CASSPTSGDSYEQYF. As DNA, the CDR3 is TGTGCCAGCAGCCCGACTAGCGGGGATTCCTACGAGCAGTACTTC.

The rearrangement uses TRBV2 and TRBJ1-2; no clear D gene. CDR1 is SNHLY and CDR2 is FYNNEI in the germline V gene. The CDR3 consists of 12 residues. V shed 6 bases and J shed 9 bases, with 14 bases lying between them. CDR3 bases: TGTGCCAGCAGCCTATTAGACATGCGCTACACCTTC. Translation: CASSLLDMRYTF. Combining the CDR3 with reference TRBV2 and TRBJ1-2 gives the whole variable domain EPEVTQTPSHQVTQMGQEVILRCVPISNHLYFYWYRQILGQKVEFLVSFYNNEISEKSEIFDDQFSVERPDGSNFTLKIRSTKLEDSAMYFCASSLLDMRYTFGSGTRLTVV.

The gene calls are TRBV3-2 and TRBJ1-6. TRBV3-2 is a documented pseudogene. The CDR3 spans 16 residues. The CDR3 loop reads CASSPFLGGISSPLHF. The CDR3 DNA sequence: TGTGCCAGCAGCCCTTTTTTGGGAGGGATTTCGTCACCCCTCCACTTT.

This clonotype turned up a few times. The chain combines TRBV18 with TRBJ2-2; TRBD2 might be the D (5 bases). The CDR3 loop spans 12 amino acids. Trimming stripped 3 bases from V and 7 bases from J, with 6 bases between. Per germline, CDR1 KGHSH and CDR2 LQKENI. CDR3 sequence reads: CASSPGVGELFF. The CDR3 DNA sequence: TGTGCCAGCTCACCGGGAGTCGGGGAGCTGTTTTTT. The full variable domain, with the rest looked up from reference TRBV18 and TRBJ2-2, is NAGVMQNPRHLVRRRGQEARLRCSPMKGHSHVYWYRQLPEEGLKFMVYLQKENIIDESGMPKERFSAEFPKEGPSILRIQQVVRGDSAAYFCASSPGVGELFFGEGSRLTVL.

This clonotype was recorded at least ten times. This chain uses TRBV6-5 with TRBJ2-1; D gene ambiguous. Germline CDR1 is MNHEY and CDR2 is SVGAGI. Between the trimmed V and J ends, which lost 4 bases and 0 bases, there was a span of 10 bases. CDR3 length: 15 amino acids. This chain's CDR3 is CASSSGTSSYNEQFF. The DNA of the CDR3 is TGTGCCAGCAGTTCGGGCACGAGCTCCTACAATGAGCAGTTCTTC.

The chain carries TRBV15 and TRBJ2-1; D call uncertain. Germline CDR1 reads LNHNV; CDR2 reads YYDKDF (reference sequence). With 0 bases removed from V and 4 bases from J, the gap between germline ends came to 10 bases. The CDR3 spans 15 residues. In DNA form, the CDR3 reads TGTGCCACCAGCAGAGATCGGAAAGGGTACAATGAGCAGTTCTTC. This gives the protein CATSRDRKGYNEQFF.

Only a few counts were recorded for this clonotype. This chain joins TRBV6-1 and TRBJ2-5, with D possibly matching TRBD2 (6 bases). Looked up from germline, CDR1 is MNHNS and CDR2 is SASEGT. The CDR3 runs 13 residues. Trimming removed 3 bases at V and 7 bases at J, with 12 bases between. CDR3 amino acids: CASSDGGLRTQYF. In DNA, the CDR3 is TGTGCCAGCAGTGACGGAGGGCTTCGGACCCAGTACTTC.

This sequence joins TRBV12-3 or TRBV12-4 and TRBJ2-1, with 7 bases that match TRBD1. This CDR3 spans 15 amino acids. After removal of 4 bases from V and 8 bases from J, the junction contained 11 bases not matched to a gene. CDR3 loop: CASSSSRQGRDEQFF. In DNA form, the CDR3 reads TGTGCCAGCAGTTCATCACGACAGGGCCGGGATGAGCAGTTCTTC.